Each of the 15 T cell receptor beta chains below was sequenced from the same sample in a study of metastatic and nonmetastatic thyroid tumors. Prior to thyroid surgery, none of the patients had received any treatment. TCRdb re-analyzed the PCR reads through MiXCR. The sample records 30,000 or so clones, around a quarter being singletons. The sample was blood. The receptor set was obtained from a female donor with papillary thyroid cancer or a benign thyroid nodule (not recorded which). Some clones in this sample may be carry-over from other donors' samples.

This clone was observed at least ten times. The sample holds other DNA sequences that translate to the same CDR3. The rearrangement joins TRBV27 to TRBJ1-2; possibly TRBD1 for D (5 bases). The V and J ends lost 10 bases and 3 bases respectively, with 15 bases between them. Germline CDR1 and CDR2: MNHEY and SMNVEV (reference sequence). The length of the CDR3 is 13 residues. CDR3 DNA: TGTGCCACTCGGGGCCGGGGGGACTATGGCTACACCTTC. This encodes CATRGRGDYGYTF.

Concerning this clone itself: Given the absence of the conserved phenylalanine or tryptophan at the CDR3 end, a read error is likely. Because the CDR3's place on the DNA is in doubt, the DNA is left out and the CDR3 is given as listed by TCRdb. J is TRBJ1-2 and V is TRBV7-6. From its first to its last residue, the CDR3 has 9 amino acids. CDR1 is SGHVS, CDR2 FNYEAQ, per germline. The chain's CDR3 is CASSPRLAG.

As for this clone: At one of its ends the junction is not consistent with the germline gene, which may arise from a read error. This chain links TRBV5-1 with TRBJ2-1, with D unclear. CDR1 is SGHRS and CDR2 is YFSETQ in the germline V gene. The CDR3 consists of 14 residues. CDR3 in amino acids: CPSSLAGFNNEQFF. CDR3 DNA sequence: TGCCCCAGCAGCTTGGCCGGATTCAACAATGAGCAGTTCTTC.

To note about this clone: A read error may explain this, as a much larger clone is one base away. The CDR3 loop is CANSLAPGERNEQFF. The CDR3, as DNA: TGTGCCAACAGCCTCGCGCCGGGCGAGAGGAATGAGCAGTTCTTC. The V and J genes are TRBV7-2 and TRBJ2-1; D is undetermined. The CDR3 is 15 amino acids. Germline V gene data show CDR1 as SGHTA and CDR2 as FQGNSA.

There are many counts of this clone. The genes are TRBV11-2 and TRBJ1-1; 11 bases fit TRBD1. The germline V gene encodes CDR1 SGHAT and CDR2 FQNNGV. Losses at the gene ends were 4 bases for V and 1 base for J; bases not matched to a gene: 2. The length of the CDR3 is 15 residues. DNA for the CDR3: TGTGCCAGCAGCTCGGGACAGGGGGGGAACACTGAAGCTTTCTTT. Its translation is CASSSGQGGNTEAFF.

CDR3: CASSQDQAGGTYEQYF. CDR3 DNA: TGTGCCAGCAGCCAAGATCAAGCGGGGGGAACCTACGAGCAGTACTTC. The gene calls are TRBV4-2 and TRBJ2-7; 9 nucleotides match TRBD2. Germline V CDR1 and CDR2: LGHNA, YNFKEQ. The CDR3 consists of 16 residues. J gave up 2 bases and V 0 bases, and 5 bases lay outside the gene matches.

V and J are TRBV12-3 or TRBV12-4 and TRBJ1-1; 8 bases align to TRBD1. The CDR3 runs to 16 residues. Losses at the gene ends were 5 bases for V and 4 bases for J; bases not matched to a gene: 12. The CDR3 region has the DNA TGTGCCAGCAGTAACCAGGGGGCCCCCGGTGGCACTGAAGCTTTCTTT. This encodes CASSNQGAPGGTEAFF.

In its sample, this clone was seen many times. The chain uses TRBV20-1 and TRBJ2-2, with TRBD2 identical over 9 bases. The CDR3 has 16 residues. V lost 0 bases, J lost 4 bases, and 6 bases stayed unmatched. Germline V gives CDR1 DFQATT, CDR2 SNEGSKA (reference sequence). The CDR3 region is CSARDVSGGPTGELFF. The CDR3 region has the DNA TGCAGTGCTAGAGACGTTAGCGGGGGCCCCACCGGGGAGCTGTTTTTT.

This clone is judged medium-sized. The chain links TRBV20-1 to TRBJ1-1; TRBD1 matches 8 bases. Germline values: CDR1 DFQATT, CDR2 SNEGSKA (reference sequence). The ends lost 0 bases at V and 2 bases at J; junction bases unmatched: 8. CDR3 length: 16 residues. In nucleotides, the CDR3 is TGCAGTGCTAGAGACATAACAACAGGGGGTAACACTGAAGCTTTCTTT. Its translation is CSARDITTGGNTEAFF.

This clone is a singleton in its sample. This chain connects TRBV7-2 to TRBJ2-3; D gene uncertain. The CDR3 runs to 13 residues. Germline assignment: CDR1 SGHTA and CDR2 FQGNSA. Between the trimmed V and J ends, which lost 0 bases and 6 bases, there was a span of 7 bases. The CDR3 is CASSLAGMDTQYF. The CDR3 DNA sequence: TGTGCCAGCAGCTTAGCGGGAATGGATACGCAGTATTTT.

Only a few counts were recorded for this clone. Germline is not matched at one junction end, which may reflect a read error. The J gene is TRBJ2-7, the V gene TRBV2; D uncertain. Germline lookup yields CDR1 SNHLY and CDR2 FYNNEI. The CDR3 is made up of 12 amino acids. The CDR3 DNA follows: TGTGCCAGCCGTGACTCGGTCTACGAGCAGTACTTC. This sequence encodes CASRDSVYEQYF.

This clone was seen repeatedly, ten times or more. The chain uses TRBV24-1 and TRBJ1-5, with D uncertain. Germline values: CDR1 KGHDR, CDR2 SFDVKD. The CDR3 is 13 amino acids. Trimming took off 5 bases at V and 1 base at J, with 5 bases between the two ends. CDR3 DNA: TGTGCCACCAGTGGACCAAGCAATCAGCCCCAGCATTTT. It encodes CATSGPSNQPQHF.

This clone was counted only a few times. With a much larger clone just one base away, this may be a read error. The chain has TRBV7-9 and TRBJ2-7, with D perhaps being TRBD1 or TRBD2 (7 bases each). Trimming stripped 7 bases from V and 2 bases from J, with 15 bases between. Germline V gene lookup returns CDR1 SEHNR and CDR2 FQNEAQ (reference sequence). CDR3 size: 14 residues. The CDR3 nucleotides read TGTGCCAGCACCCCAGGGGGGGTGGCCTACGAGCAGTACTTC. This encodes CASTPGGVAYEQYF.

The rearrangement links TRBV20-1 to TRBJ2-7; the match to TRBD1 covers 9 bases. J was trimmed by 2 bases and V by 3 bases; bases with no gene match: 8. The germline V gene has CDR1 DFQATT and CDR2 SNEGSKA (reference sequence). The CDR3 runs to 15 residues. The CDR3 DNA follows: TGCAGTGCTAGGGGAACCGGGACAGGGCCCTACGAGCAGTACTTC. Residues: CSARGTGTGPYEQYF.

This clone was seen many times. The chain carries TRBV12-3 or TRBV12-4 and TRBJ2-6; 8 nucleotides match TRBD1. V lost 7 bases to trimming and J lost 0 bases; unmatched junction nucleotides: 5. The CDR3 runs to 16 residues. The chain's CDR3 is CASKTGAHSGANVLTF. The DNA for the CDR3 is TGTGCCAGCAAGACAGGGGCTCACTCTGGGGCCAACGTCCTGACTTTC.